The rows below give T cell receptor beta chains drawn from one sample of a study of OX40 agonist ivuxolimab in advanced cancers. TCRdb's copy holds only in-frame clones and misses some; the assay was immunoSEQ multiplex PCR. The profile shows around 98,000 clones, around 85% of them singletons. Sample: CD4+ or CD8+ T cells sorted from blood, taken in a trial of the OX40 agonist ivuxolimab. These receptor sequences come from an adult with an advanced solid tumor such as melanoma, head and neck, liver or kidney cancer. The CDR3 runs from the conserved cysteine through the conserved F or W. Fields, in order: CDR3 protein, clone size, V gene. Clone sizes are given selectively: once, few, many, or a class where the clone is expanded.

CASSLFPDLSYEQYF	.	TRBV5-8
CATTGTGGAGTEAFF	.	TRBV10-3
CASTRTGANYGYTF	.	TRBV9
CASSEPPGRPSPQHF	few	TRBV6-1
CASSPRDIHNEQFF	few	TRBV9
CASSTEGVQFF	.	TRBV5-1
CASSLPPQETQYF	.	TRBV5-1
CASSTGGGFGDTEAFF	.	TRBV18
CASSAVSQPGYTF	.	TRBV5-6
CASSSHRTFRLAEDTDTQYF	once	TRBV28
CASSPSGVANYGYTF	.	TRBV7-9
CASSIGSGEYEQYF	.	TRBV19
CASSISVGQETQYF	.	TRBV19
CAIASRDRAFF	once	TRBV10-3